The clone carrying this T cell receptor (beta chain) showed up just a few times. Its target is not known. V was trimmed by 5 bases and J by 7 bases, leaving 17 bases between them. Per germline, CDR1 SGHVS and CDR2 FNYEAQ. The CDR3 runs to 15 residues. The repertoire was sequenced with immunoSEQ multiplex PCR; TCRdb's copy has only in-frame clones and lacks some. The sample lists more than 10,000 clones, 50% to 75% seen once, with 16% in the top ten. The sample comes from a study of chemoradiotherapy in HPV16-positive cancers. The study's findings and limits: Only a couple of HPV16-positive patients supplied the functional HPV-specificity definition.

Sampling was done from a patient who underwent chemoradiotherapy. This TCR was recovered from a human donor with HPV-associated anogenital cancer. V usage is TRBV7-6 and J usage is TRBJ2-2, with a possible D match to TRBD1 (6 bases). The CDR3 DNA reads TGTGCCAGCAGCAAAGAATCCAGGGGAATCGGGGAGCTGTTTTTT. It encodes CASSKESRGIGELFF.